The 14 T cell receptor beta chains below come from one sample, sequenced in a study of T cell responses to AZD1222 COVID-19 vaccine (dated by TCRdb to about 2021). The time point label for this specimen denotes: baseline before first vaccination. Library method: the immunoSEQ multiplex PCR assay. The immuneACCESS repertoire file appears here via TCRdb, limited to in-frame rearrangements. These files lack a portion of the clones; in checked studies, under half of the deficit traces to unresolved V genes, and the cause of the others is not known. Within this sample are about 99,000 clones, with roughly nine tenths of them counted one time only. The leading ten clones occupy roughly 2.9% of the sample. Sequencing was performed on peripheral blood, taken on day 0 of AZD1222 vaccination. The receptors were gathered from an adult in good health.

This chain links TRBV7-8 with TRBJ2-1; TRBD2 matches at 10 bases. Germline CDR1 and CDR2: SGHVS and FQNEAQ. The CDR3 runs 15 residues. V shed 5 bases, J shed 6 bases, and the junction held 7 bases outside the gene matches. The CDR3 region has the DNA TGTGCCAGCAGCCACCTAGCGGGAGCAAGCAATGAGCAGTTCTTC. It specifies CASSHLAGASNEQFF.

The table lists this clone with a count of one. The J gene is TRBJ1-2, the V gene TRBV15; maybe TRBD1 (5 bases). V was shortened by 5 bases and J by 2 bases, with 18 bases between the two germline ends. Germline lookup yields CDR1 LNHNV and CDR2 YYDKDF (reference sequence). This CDR3 comprises 16 residues. The DNA of the CDR3 is TGTGCCACCAGCCTCAAGCCGGGACTCGGAAACTATGGCTACACCTTC. This sequence encodes CATSLKPGLGNYGYTF.

The V gene is TRBV7-2, the J gene TRBJ1-6; D perhaps matches TRBD1 (5 bases). This CDR3 contains 13 residues. From germline, CDR1 is SGHTA and CDR2 FQGNSA. Trimming left V 5 bases short and J 12 bases short, with 14 bases between. CDR3 in DNA: TGTGCCAGCAGCATTGGGCCGGACATACCCCTCCACTTT. It codes for CASSIGPDIPLHF. The full variable domain, with the rest looked up from reference TRBV7-2 and TRBJ1-6, is GAGVSQSPSNKVTEKGKDVELRCDPISGHTALYWYRQSLGQGLEFLIYFQGNSAPDKSGLPSDRFSAERTGGSVSTLTIQRTQQEDSAVYLCASSIGPDIPLHFGNGTRLTVT.

With respect to this clone: The junction and the germline gene differ at one end; a read error may be behind it. The rearrangement links TRBV7-7 to TRBJ2-1, with 8 bases that match TRBD1. In germline, CDR1 is SSHAT, CDR2 FNYEAQ (reference sequence). This CDR3 has 14 residues. The CDR3 loop is CASSPDRGYNEQFF. CDR3 bases: TGTGCTAGCAGCCCCGACAGGGGATACAATGAGCAGTTCTTC.

The rearrangement uses TRBV11-2 and TRBJ2-7; D gene unclear. V lost 5 bases and J lost 2, with 16 bases in between. The length of the CDR3 is 15 residues. CDR1 is SGHAT and CDR2 is FQNNGV in the germline V gene. This CDR3 reads CASSHPRVVPYEQYF. As DNA, the CDR3 is TGTGCCAGCAGCCATCCCCGGGTGGTTCCCTACGAGCAGTACTTC.

The V gene is TRBV7-8, the J gene TRBJ2-7, with D possibly matching TRBD2 (6 bases). V lost 8 bases, J lost 4 bases, and 15 bases lay in between. The CDR3 has 13 amino acids. Germline assignment: CDR1 SGHVS and CDR2 FQNEAQ. The CDR3 reads CASGMAGSYEQYV. The DNA for the CDR3 is TGTGCCAGCGGAATGGCGGGATCGTACGAGCAGTACGTC.

Of note for this clone: The same CDR3 arises from other DNA sequences in this sample as well. The rearrangement links TRBV12-3 or TRBV12-4 to TRBJ2-5, with unresolved D. With 1 base removed from V and 3 bases from J, the gap between germline ends came to 0 bases. This CDR3 has 11 residues. The DNA of the CDR3 is TGTGCCAGCAGTTTAGAAGAGACCCAGTACTTC. Translation: CASSLEETQYF.

This rearrangement joins TRBV10-1 to TRBJ1-3, with unresolved D. Germline V gene sequence: CDR1 WNHNN, CDR2 SYGVQD (reference sequence). CDR3 length: 15 residues. V was trimmed by 6 bases and J by 11 bases, leaving 23 bases between them. The CDR3 region has the DNA TGCGCCAGCAGCCCACCAGCACAATCACGGGGAGCCATATATTTT. Translated: CASSPPAQSRGAIYF.

The rearrangement links TRBV4-3 to TRBJ2-6; the D is unclear. This CDR3 has 19 amino acids. Per germline, CDR1 LGHNA and CDR2 YSLEER. V was cut by 0 bases and J by 1 base, with 16 bases left in between. CDR3 nucleotide sequence: TGCGCCAGCAGCCAAGATGGGCCCAGTTCGTATTCTGGGGCCAACGTCCTGACTTTC. It translates to CASSQDGPSSYSGANVLTF.

Only a few counts were recorded for this clone. The rearrangement joins TRBV6-5 to TRBJ1-6; 9 positions match TRBD1. Germline V gives CDR1 MNHEY, CDR2 SVGAGI. This CDR3 spans 16 amino acids. V was clipped by 4 bases and J by 6 bases; unmatched bases: 7. CDR3 sequence: CASSSGTGRPNSPLHF. The CDR3 region has the DNA TGTGCCAGCAGTTCGGGGACAGGGCGCCCTAATTCACCCCTCCACTTT.

This clone was detected only a few times. The J gene is TRBJ1-4, the V gene TRBV4-1; tentatively, D is TRBD1 (5 bases). Germline V CDR1 and CDR2: MGHRA, YSYEKL. V was shortened by 3 bases and J by 4 bases, with 15 bases between the two germline ends. The CDR3 consists of 16 residues. The CDR3 DNA follows: TGCGCCAGCAGCCAGCCCACCGGGACCTTTAATGAAAAACTGTTTTTT. Translating gives CASSQPTGTFNEKLFF.

This rearrangement joins TRBV6-2 or TRBV6-3 to TRBJ2-3; unclear D gene. CDR3 length: 12 residues. The germline V gene encodes CDR1 MNHEY and CDR2 SVGEGT. The ends were cut back, 5 bases at V and 4 bases at J, with 7 bases in the middle. The CDR3 loop reads CASSNDADTQYF. CDR3 in DNA: TGTGCCAGCAGTAACGACGCAGATACGCAGTATTTT.

This clone is a singleton in its sample. An end of the junction differs from the germline gene, which may be a read error. The V call is TRBV5-1, the J call TRBJ1-1; D remains ambiguous. Germline V CDR1 and CDR2: SGHRS, YFSETQ. The CDR3 has 15 residues. The chain's CDR3 is CASSRSSKLNTEAFF. As DNA, the CDR3 is TGTGCCAGCTCCCGCAGCTCCAAACTGAACACTGAAGCTTTCTTT.

The genes are TRBV2 and TRBJ1-2; D not resolved. V was cut by 0 bases and J by 7 bases, with 9 bases left in between. The germline gives CDR1 SNHLY, CDR2 FYNNEI. The CDR3 loop spans 13 amino acids. The DNA for the CDR3 is TGTGCCAGCAGTGAAGCGCCTGCGGTTGGCTACACCTTC. It encodes CASSEAPAVGYTF.